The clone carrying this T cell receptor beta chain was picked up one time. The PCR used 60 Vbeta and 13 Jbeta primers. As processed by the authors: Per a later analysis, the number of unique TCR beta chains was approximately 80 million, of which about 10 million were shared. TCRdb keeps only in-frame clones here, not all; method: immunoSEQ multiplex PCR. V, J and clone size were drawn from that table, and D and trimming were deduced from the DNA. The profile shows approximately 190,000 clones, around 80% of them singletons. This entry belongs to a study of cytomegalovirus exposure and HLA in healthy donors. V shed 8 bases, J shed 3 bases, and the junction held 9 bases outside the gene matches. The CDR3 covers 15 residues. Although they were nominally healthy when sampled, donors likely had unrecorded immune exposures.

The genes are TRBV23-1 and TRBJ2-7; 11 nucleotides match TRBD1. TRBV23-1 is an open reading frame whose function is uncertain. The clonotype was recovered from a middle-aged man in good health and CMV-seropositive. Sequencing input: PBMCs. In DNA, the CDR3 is TGCGCCAGCCACAACTGGGACAGGGGGAACTACGAGCAGTACTTC. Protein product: CASHNWDRGNYEQYF.